The T cell receptor beta chain described here comes from a study of identical twins. TCRdb independently ran MiXCR on the 5' RACE reads; one entry per CDR3 protein. Among around 490,000 distinct CDR3 sequences listed, about 13% were seen once. Everyone who gave samples was a healthy Caucasian. Study results and caveats: An excess of low generation probability was shown by twin-shared out-of-frame alpha sequences. Cord blood beta clonotypes present at high abundance carried fewer insertions; no such pattern appeared in memory repertoires.

On this clonotype itself: Its antigen is unidentified.

The germline gives CDR1 DFQATT, CDR2 SNEGSKA (reference sequence). The V and J ends lost 4 bases and 4 bases respectively, with 14 bases between them. The CDR3 extends over 13 amino acids. These same data were also listed under a study on yellow fever vaccine responses in identical twins. From that paper: Twins' T cell vaccine responses reportedly looked partly convergent, partly personalized.

This clonotype was obtained from a woman younger than 30 in good health. Sequencing was performed on CD4+ T cells sorted from blood. The chain has TRBV20-1 and TRBJ2-7; D is undetermined. In nucleotides, the CDR3 is TGCAGTGCTACGATACTCGGCCCTTACGAGCAGTACTTC. This gives the protein CSATILGPYEQYF.